The T cell receptor beta chain under discussion was sequenced for a study of blood T cell repertoires in COVID-19. The CDR3 is 16 residues long. CDR1 SEHNR and CDR2 FQNEAQ come from the germline V gene (reference sequence). V lost 0 bases and J lost 0, with 11 bases in between. TCRdb's table, derived via immunoSEQ multiplex PCR, lists solely in-frame clones and lacks some. This repertoire shows 190,000 or so clones, 87% found once; its top ten account for 0.88%. This clonotype was sampled from a young woman who had recovered from COVID-19. Sequences were obtained from peripheral blood. The chain links TRBV7-9 to TRBJ1-2, with D unresolved. The CDR3 coding sequence is TGTGCCAGCAGCTTAGCGCGGAGGCTTACTAACTATGGCTACACCTTC. The encoded protein is CASSLARRLTNYGYTF. Looking up the rest from reference TRBV7-9 and TRBJ1-2 gives the full variable domain: DTGVSQNPRHKITKRGQNVTFRCDPISEHNRLYWYRQTLGQGPEFLTYFQNEAQLEKSRLLSDRFSAERPKGSFSTLEIQRTEQGDSAMYLCASSLARRLTNYGYTFGSGTRLTVV.